This T cell receptor (beta chain) comes out of a study of primary melanoma T cells and metastatic recurrence (dated by TCRdb to about 2020). Library prep was done by the immunoSEQ multiplex PCR assay. TCRdb carries this immuneACCESS record with in-frame sequences only. Its versions omit some clonotypes, under half of them owing to an unresolved V gene in the studies checked, with the rest unexplained. The sample includes approximately 1,100 clones, with roughly four fifths observed a single time. The top ten clones comprise about 13% of the sample. Sequencing was done on a sample of melanoma tumor tissue. The receptors were gathered from a human donor with melanoma.

This clone has more than one count but fewer than ten. V usage is TRBV6-8 and J usage is TRBJ1-2; TRBD1 aligns across 8 bases. V gave up 6 bases and J gave up 0 bases; unmatched junction bases: 3. The CDR3 consists of 14 residues. From germline, CDR1 is MNHGY and CDR2 SAAAGT. The CDR3 is CASRAGQANYGYTF. The CDR3 region has the DNA TGTGCCAGCAGGGCGGGACAGGCTAACTATGGCTACACCTTC.